The 5 T cell receptor beta chains given below trace back to one sample, sequenced in a study of CD4+ T cells in melanoma. This table comes from immunoSEQ multiplex PCR, and its TCRdb copy is limited to in-frame clones, with some not included. The sample yields around 15,000 clones, 80% to 85% seen once. The sample consisted of cells from a culture (not recorded whether cultured in vitro). These receptor sequences come from a human donor with melanoma.

This chain links TRBV6-4 with TRBJ1-1; D not certain. Germline CDR1 and CDR2: MRHNA and SNTAGT. V gave up 5 bases and J gave up 3 bases, with 10 bases separating them. CDR3 length: 13 residues. The CDR3 DNA reads TGTGCCAGCAGTATTTCCCGGGACACTGAAGCTTTCTTT. It encodes CASSISRDTEAFF.

In its sample, this clone was seen once. This chain connects TRBV2 to TRBJ2-7; 9 bases are shared with TRBD1. V lost 6 bases, J lost 2 bases, and 17 bases stayed unmatched. The CDR3 spans 18 residues. Germline V gene data show CDR1 as SNHLY and CDR2 as FYNNEI. CDR3 protein: CASRPGTGTRRSTYEQYF. The CDR3 DNA follows: TGTGCCAGCAGGCCCGGGACAGGGACACGCCGGTCAACCTACGAGCAGTACTTC. Combining the CDR3 with reference TRBV2 and TRBJ2-7 gives the whole variable domain EPEVTQTPSHQVTQMGQEVILRCVPISNHLYFYWYRQILGQKVEFLVSFYNNEISEKSEIFDDQFSVERPDGSNFTLKIRSTKLEDSAMYFCASRPGTGTRRSTYEQYFGPGTRLTVT.

This chain connects TRBV6-5 to TRBJ2-7; D ambiguous. The ends were cut back, 5 bases at V and 6 bases at J, with 11 bases in the middle. Germline assignment: CDR1 MNHEY and CDR2 SVGAGI. The CDR3 runs 12 residues. The CDR3 nucleotides read TGTGCCAGCAGTCCGTTTGGGGTCGAGCAGTACTTC. This encodes CASSPFGVEQYF.

The rearrangement uses TRBV7-9 and TRBJ2-2, with 12 bases fitting TRBD2. The CDR3 runs to 17 residues. CDR1 is SEHNR, CDR2 FQNEAQ, per germline (reference sequence). With V trimmed by 5 bases and J by 5 bases, 9 bases remained unmatched. In DNA form, the CDR3 reads TGTGCCAGCAGCACAACAAATCTAGCGGGGGGGACCGGGGAGCTGTTTTTT. It specifies CASSTTNLAGGTGELFF.

V usage is TRBV27 and J usage is TRBJ1-3; D gene unclear. CDR1 is MNHEY and CDR2 is SMNVEV in the germline V gene (reference sequence). V was clipped by 2 bases and J by 2 bases, with 4 bases between them. The CDR3 loop spans 13 amino acids. CDR3 amino acids: CASSLLPGNTIYF. As DNA, the CDR3 is TGTGCCAGCAGTTTACTCCCTGGAAACACCATATATTTT.